The present T cell receptor beta chain was sequenced within a study of T cell changes during pregnancy in multiple sclerosis. Only in-frame clones appear in the TCRdb table, and some are missing; sequencing was by immunoSEQ multiplex PCR. The sample includes approximately 50,000 clones, 80% to 95% of them seen just once. This receptor was identified in a female donor with multiple sclerosis, enrolled in a pregnancy study. Sequences were derived from CD4+ T cells from peripheral blood mononuclear cells, sampled after pregnancy.

This chain's CDR3 is CVRSSTSYEQYF. The CDR3 coding sequence is TGTGTCAGAAGCTCTACGTCCTACGAGCAGTACTTC. The gene calls are TRBV7-5 and TRBJ2-7; the D call of TRBD2 is as the table states it, not checked on the DNA. TRBV7-5 corresponds to a pseudogene. CDR3 size: 12 residues.